This TCR beta chain was obtained from a study of a mutant IDH1 vaccine in newly diagnosed glioma. Turning to the study itself: Vaccinations, eight in total, occurred in weeks 1, 3, 5, 7, 11, 15, 19, 23.

Documented time point: week 11, during vaccination. All doses held 300 ug of mutant IDH1 20-mer peptide, with topical imiquimod. The study enrolled donors with new WHO grade 3 or 4 IDH1-mutant, ATRX-lost astrocytomas. In regard to this clone: Its specificity is unknown.

CDR3 size: 15 residues. Trimming took 5 bases from V and 7 from J; bases not matched to a gene: 8. Germline lookup yields CDR1 SEHNR and CDR2 FQNEAQ (reference sequence). Findings and caveats of the study: Top peripheral T cell clonotype shifts appeared unrelated to pseudoprogression.

Sequencing used immunoSEQ multiplex PCR; TCRdb keeps in-frame clones, though not all of them. Of approximately 36,000 clones listed, about four fifths are singletons. Sequencing used peripheral blood mononuclear cells (PBMCs), obtained from a glioma patient whose treatment included an IDH1 peptide vaccine. The receptor's source is a woman under 40 with glioma. Some clones in this sample may be carry-over from other donors' samples. The rearrangement joins TRBV7-9 to TRBJ2-1; 10 bases are shared with TRBD1. CDR3 nucleotides: TGTGCCAGCAGCCCCGGGACAGGGGCTTTGAATGAGCAGTTCTTC. Its protein is CASSPGTGALNEQFF. Full variable domain (remainder filled in from reference TRBV7-9 and TRBJ2-1): DTGVSQNPRHKITKRGQNVTFRCDPISEHNRLYWYRQTLGQGPEFLTYFQNEAQLEKSRLLSDRFSAERPKGSFSTLEIQRTEQGDSAMYLCASSPGTGALNEQFFGPGTRLTVL.